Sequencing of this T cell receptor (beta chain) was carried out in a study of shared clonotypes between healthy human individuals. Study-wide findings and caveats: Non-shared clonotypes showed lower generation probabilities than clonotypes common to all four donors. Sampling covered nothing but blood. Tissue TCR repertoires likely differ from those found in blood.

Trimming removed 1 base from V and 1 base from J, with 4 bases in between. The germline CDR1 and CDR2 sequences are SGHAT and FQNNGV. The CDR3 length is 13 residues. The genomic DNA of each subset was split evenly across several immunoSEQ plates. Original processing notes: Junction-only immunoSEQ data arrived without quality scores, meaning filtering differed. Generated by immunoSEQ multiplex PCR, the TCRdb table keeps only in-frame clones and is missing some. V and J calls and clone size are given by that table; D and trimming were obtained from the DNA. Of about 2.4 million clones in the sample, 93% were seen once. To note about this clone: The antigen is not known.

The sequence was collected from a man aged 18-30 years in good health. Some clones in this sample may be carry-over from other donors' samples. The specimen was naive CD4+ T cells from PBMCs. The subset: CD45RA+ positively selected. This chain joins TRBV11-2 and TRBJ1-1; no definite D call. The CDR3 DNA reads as TGTGCCAGCAGCTTAGCGAGGAACACTGAAGCTTTCTTT. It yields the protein CASSLARNTEAFF. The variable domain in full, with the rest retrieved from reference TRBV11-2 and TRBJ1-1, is EAGVAQSPRYKIIEKRQSVAFWCNPISGHATLYWYQQILGQGPKLLIQFQNNGVVDDSQLPKDRFSAERLKGVDSTLKIQPAKLEDSAVYLCASSLARNTEAFFGQGTRLTVV.